This T cell receptor beta chain came from a study of Graves' ophthalmopathy and Graves' hyperthyroidism. Study findings and constraints: Blood also contained most of the expanded thyroid clonotypes above 0.001 frequency.

In the case of this clonotype: Its cognate antigen is unknown. A much larger clone lies a single base off, so this may be a read error.

Beta-chain TCR CDR3 regions were amplified from RNA transcripts. RT-PCR in the first round used HTBI primers; a second-round multiplex PCR followed. TCRdb fed the multiplex PCR reads into MiXCR, producing one record per CDR3 protein. Among about 700,000 distinct CDR3 sequences listed, 40% were seen once. V was clipped by 6 bases and J by 3 bases, with 11 bases between them. The CDR3 sequence is 14 residues long. The germline V gene encodes CDR1 MGHDK and CDR2 SYGVNS. Patients were left out if they had other autoimmune diseases, uncontrolled infections, pregnancy or lactation. The clonotype was recovered from an adult man with Graves' ophthalmopathy. The chain links TRBV25-1 to TRBJ2-2; D uncertain. Sequencing was carried out using peripheral blood. The CDR3 DNA sequence: TGTGCCAGCAGCTTCGTGGTGGACACCGGGGAGCTGTTTTTT. Encoded protein: CASSFVVDTGELFF.